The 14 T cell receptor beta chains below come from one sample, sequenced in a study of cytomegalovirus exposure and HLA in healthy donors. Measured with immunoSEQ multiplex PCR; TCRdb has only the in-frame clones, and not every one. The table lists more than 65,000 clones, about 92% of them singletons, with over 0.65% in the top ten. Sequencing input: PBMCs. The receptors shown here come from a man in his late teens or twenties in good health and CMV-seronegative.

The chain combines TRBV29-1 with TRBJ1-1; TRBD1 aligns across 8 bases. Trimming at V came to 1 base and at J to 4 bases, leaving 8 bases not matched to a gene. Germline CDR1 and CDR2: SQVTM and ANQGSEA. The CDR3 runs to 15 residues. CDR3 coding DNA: TGCAGCGTTGAAGGCCGACAGGGGTTGGCCACTGAAGCTTTCTTT. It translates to CSVEGRQGLATEAFF. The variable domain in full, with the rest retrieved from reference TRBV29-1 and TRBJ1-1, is SAVISQKPSRDICQRGTSLTIQCQVDSQVTMMFWYRQQPGQSLTLIATANQGSEATYESGFVIDKFPISRPNLTFSTLTVSNMSPEDSSIYLCSVEGRQGLATEAFFGQGTRLTVV.

CDR3 region: CASSPYKGSGGWDTQYF. For the CDR3, the DNA is TGTGCCAGCAGCCCATACAAGGGGAGCGGGGGATGGGATACGCAGTATTTT. The V and J genes are TRBV13 and TRBJ2-3; TRBD2 matches 8 bases. Germline V CDR1 and CDR2: PRHDT, FYEKMQ (reference sequence). After removal of 5 bases from V and 6 bases from J, the junction contained 16 bases not matched to a gene. The CDR3 spans 17 residues.

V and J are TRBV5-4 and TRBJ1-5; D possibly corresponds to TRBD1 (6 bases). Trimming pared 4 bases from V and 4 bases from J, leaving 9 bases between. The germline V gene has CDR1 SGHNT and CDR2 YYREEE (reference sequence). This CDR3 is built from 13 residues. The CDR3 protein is CASSRDTNQPQHF. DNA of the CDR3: TGTGCCAGCAGCAGGGACACTAATCAGCCCCAGCATTTT.

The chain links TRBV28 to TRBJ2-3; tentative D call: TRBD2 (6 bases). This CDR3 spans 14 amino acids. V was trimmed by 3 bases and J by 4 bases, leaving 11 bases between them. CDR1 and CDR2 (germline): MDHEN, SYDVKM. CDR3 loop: CASSLAGPADTQYF. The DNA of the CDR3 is TGTGCCAGCAGTTTGGCGGGGCCCGCAGATACGCAGTATTTT.

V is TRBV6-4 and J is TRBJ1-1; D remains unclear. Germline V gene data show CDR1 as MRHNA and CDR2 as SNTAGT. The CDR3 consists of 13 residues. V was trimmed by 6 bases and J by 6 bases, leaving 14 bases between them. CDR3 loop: CASRSGPLAEAFF. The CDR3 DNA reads TGTGCCAGCAGAAGCGGGCCCTTAGCTGAAGCTTTCTTT.

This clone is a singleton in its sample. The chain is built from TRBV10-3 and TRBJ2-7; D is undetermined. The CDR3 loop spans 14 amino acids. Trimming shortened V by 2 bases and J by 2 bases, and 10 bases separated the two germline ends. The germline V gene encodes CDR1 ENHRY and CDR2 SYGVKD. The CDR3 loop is CAISEGSKTYEQYF. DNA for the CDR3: TGTGCCATCAGTGAGGGCTCCAAGACCTACGAGCAGTACTTC.

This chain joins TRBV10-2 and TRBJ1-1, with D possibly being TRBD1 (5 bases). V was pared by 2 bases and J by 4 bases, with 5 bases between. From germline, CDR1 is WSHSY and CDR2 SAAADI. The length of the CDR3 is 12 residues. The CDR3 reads CASSEQGTEAFF. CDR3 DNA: TGCGCCAGCAGTGAGCAGGGCACTGAAGCTTTCTTT.

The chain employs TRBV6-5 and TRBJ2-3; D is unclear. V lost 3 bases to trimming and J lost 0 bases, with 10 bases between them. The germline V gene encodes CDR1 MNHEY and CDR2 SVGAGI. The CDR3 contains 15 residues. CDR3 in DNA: TGTGCCAGCAGTTATCTCCTTTCTAGCACAGATACGCAGTATTTT. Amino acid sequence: CASSYLLSSTDTQYF.

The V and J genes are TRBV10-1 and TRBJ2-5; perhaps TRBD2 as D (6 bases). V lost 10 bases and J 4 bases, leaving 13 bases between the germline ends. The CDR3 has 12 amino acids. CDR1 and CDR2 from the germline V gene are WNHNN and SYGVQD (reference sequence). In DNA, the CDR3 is TGCGCCACCCGGGGGATGGCAGAGACCCAGTACTTC. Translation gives CATRGMAETQYF.

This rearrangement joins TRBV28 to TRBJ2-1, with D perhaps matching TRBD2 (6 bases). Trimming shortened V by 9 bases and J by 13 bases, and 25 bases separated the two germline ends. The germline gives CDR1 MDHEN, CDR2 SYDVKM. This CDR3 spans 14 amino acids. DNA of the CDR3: TGTGCCAGTACAACCCCCCAGCGTGTGGACTATCAGTTCTTC. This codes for CASTTPQRVDYQFF.

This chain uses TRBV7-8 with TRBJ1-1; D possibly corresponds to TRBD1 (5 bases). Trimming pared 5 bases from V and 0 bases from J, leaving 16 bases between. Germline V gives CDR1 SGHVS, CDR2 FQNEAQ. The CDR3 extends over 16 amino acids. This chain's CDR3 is CASSPIRGEMNTEAFF. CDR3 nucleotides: TGTGCCAGCAGCCCAATTCGGGGGGAGATGAACACTGAAGCTTTCTTT. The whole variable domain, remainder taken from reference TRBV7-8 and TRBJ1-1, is GAGVSQSPRYKVAKRGQDVALRCDPISGHVSLFWYQQALGQGPEFLTYFQNEAQLDKSGLPSDRFFAERPEGSVSTLKIQRTQQEDSAVYLCASSPIRGEMNTEAFFGQGTRLTVV.

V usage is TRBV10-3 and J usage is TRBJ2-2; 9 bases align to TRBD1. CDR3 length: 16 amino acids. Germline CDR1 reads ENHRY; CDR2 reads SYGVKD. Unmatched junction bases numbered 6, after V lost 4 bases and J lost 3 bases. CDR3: CAISASDRGYTGELFF. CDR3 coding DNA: TGTGCCATCAGTGCGTCGGACAGGGGATACACCGGGGAGCTGTTTTTT.

The CDR3 sequence is CASSIGSQGNYGYTF. The CDR3, as DNA: TGTGCCAGTAGTATAGGTTCCCAGGGGAACTATGGCTACACCTTC. The J gene is TRBJ1-2, the V gene TRBV19, with a tentative D call TRBD1 (6 bases). The CDR3 sequence is 15 residues long. Germline values: CDR1 LNHDA, CDR2 SQIVND (reference sequence). V lost 1 base to trimming and J lost 2 bases, with 11 bases between them.

CDR3 coding DNA: TGTGCCAGCAATCCGGGTACGGGAAATTCACCCCTCCACTTT. It codes for CASNPGTGNSPLHF. The V gene is TRBV6-5, the J gene TRBJ1-6; unclear D gene. Germline CDR1 and CDR2: MNHEY and SVGAGI. V lost 7 bases to trimming and J lost 7 bases, with 14 bases between them. This CDR3 contains 14 residues.